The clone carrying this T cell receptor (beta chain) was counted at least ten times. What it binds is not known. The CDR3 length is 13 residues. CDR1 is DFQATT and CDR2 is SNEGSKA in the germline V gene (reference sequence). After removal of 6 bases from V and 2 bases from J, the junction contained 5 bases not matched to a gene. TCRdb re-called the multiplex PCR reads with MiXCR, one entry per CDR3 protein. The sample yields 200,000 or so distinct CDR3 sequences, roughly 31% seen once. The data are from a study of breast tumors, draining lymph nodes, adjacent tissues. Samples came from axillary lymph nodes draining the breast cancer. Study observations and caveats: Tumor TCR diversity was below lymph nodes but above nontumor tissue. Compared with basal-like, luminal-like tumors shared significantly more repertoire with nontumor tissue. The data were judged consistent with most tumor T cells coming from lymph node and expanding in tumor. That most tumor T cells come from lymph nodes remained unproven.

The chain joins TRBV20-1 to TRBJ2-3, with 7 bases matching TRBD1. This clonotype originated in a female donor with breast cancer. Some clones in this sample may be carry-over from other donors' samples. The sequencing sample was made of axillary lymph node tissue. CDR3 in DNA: TGCAGTGCCATCGACAGGGCCACAGATACGCAGTATTTT. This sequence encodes CSAIDRATDTQYF.